This T cell receptor beta chain derives from a study of T-cell memory formation after mild COVID-19. Findings and caveats of the study: Among contracting clones, CD4+ were mainly CM/EM and CD8+ enriched in EMRA. Specificity for SARS-CoV-2 was not confirmed among the second-wave clones peaking on day 37.

One entry per CDR3 protein, called by TCRdb with MiXCR from the 5' RACE reads. Altogether 300,000 to 400,000 distinct CDR3 sequences are present, 10% to 15% being singletons, with the ten largest covering 20% to 25%. In regard to this clonotype: Its antigen is undetermined.

The CDR3 spans 15 residues. The germline V gene has CDR1 SGDLS and CDR2 YYNGEE. The V segment lost 1 base and the J segment 6 bases; nucleotides outside the gene matches: 7. Material for sequencing was PBMCs or a T cell subset sorted from them (not recorded which). The chain joins TRBV9 to TRBJ1-2, with 9 bases identical to TRBD1. The clonotype was recovered from a man aged 18 to 30 who had mild COVID-19 (a few samples of this study predate the infection). Cell type and time point are not known. CDR3 sequence: CASSVTQGARDGYTF. CDR3 sequence (DNA): TGTGCCAGCAGCGTAACACAGGGGGCGCGGGATGGCTACACCTTC.